A single sample gave rise to the 20 T cell receptor beta chains below, sequenced in a study of blood T cell repertoires in COVID-19. Clones were read by immunoSEQ multiplex PCR, and TCRdb kept only the in-frame ones, dropping some. The repertoire has 300,000 to 350,000 clones, 90% of them found once; the top ten carry approximately 4.3%. Sequenced: PBMCs or T cells enriched from blood (not recorded which). Receptor source: a woman in her late teens or twenties with acute COVID-19.

V and J are TRBV7-9 and TRBJ1-6, with TRBD1 matching over 9 bases. Per germline, CDR1 SEHNR and CDR2 FQNEAQ (reference sequence). The CDR3 is 19 amino acids. V gave up 5 bases and J gave up 8 bases; unmatched junction bases: 19. DNA for the CDR3: TGTGCCAGCAGCCCGATTACAGGGGGCCAAGCGGCTGTTGATTCACCCCTCCACTTT. Translation gives CASSPITGGQAAVDSPLHF.

The J gene is TRBJ1-1, the V gene TRBV5-1, with TRBD1 as a possible D gene (6 bases). Trimming took 1 base from V and 11 from J, leaving 12 bases between them. The CDR3 length is 12 residues. The germline V gene has CDR1 SGHRS and CDR2 YFSETQ. The CDR3 DNA reads as TGCGCCAGCAGCTTGACAGGGAAGGCGGCTTTCTTT. Residues: CASSLTGKAAFF.

The V call is TRBV9, the J call TRBJ1-2; TRBD1 matches at 8 bases. The CDR3 is 14 amino acids. Looked up from germline, CDR1 is SGDLS and CDR2 is YYNGEE. The V and J ends lost 4 bases and 2 bases, in that order; junction bases with no gene match: 4. CDR3 sequence reads: CASSPGQGNYGYTF. The DNA of the CDR3 is TGTGCCAGCAGCCCAGGACAGGGAAACTATGGCTACACCTTC.

The chain combines TRBV6-5 with TRBJ2-3; TRBD2 matches at 11 bases. With 6 bases clipped from V and 4 bases from J, the junction kept 6 bases outside the gene matches. The germline V gene encodes CDR1 MNHEY and CDR2 SVGAGI. The length of the CDR3 is 15 residues. This CDR3 reads CASSQTSGTPDTQYF. CDR3 nucleotides: TGTGCCAGCAGCCAGACTAGCGGGACCCCAGATACGCAGTATTTT.

The chain joins TRBV28 to TRBJ2-1, with D uncertain. The germline V gene encodes CDR1 MDHEN and CDR2 SYDVKM. Trimming left V 3 bases short and J 10 bases short, with 13 bases between. The length of the CDR3 is 13 residues. CDR3 sequence reads: CASSFNEVSEQFF. The CDR3 DNA reads as TGTGCCAGCAGTTTTAACGAGGTTTCGGAGCAGTTCTTC.

CDR3 region: CASSLRDRAEQYF. Written as DNA, the CDR3 is TGTGCCAGCAGTCTGCGCGACAGGGCCGAGCAGTACTTC. This chain connects TRBV28 to TRBJ2-7; 7 nucleotides agree with TRBD1. CDR1 is MDHEN and CDR2 is SYDVKM in the germline V gene. The length of the CDR3 is 13 residues. With 5 bases clipped from V and 6 bases from J, the junction kept 7 bases outside the gene matches.

This clone came up once. The J gene is TRBJ2-7, the V gene TRBV24-1, with 7 bases lining up with TRBD1. The germline V gene has CDR1 KGHDR and CDR2 SFDVKD. CDR3 length: 15 residues. The V and J ends lost 4 bases and 6 bases, in that order; junction bases with no gene match: 11. The CDR3 loop reads CATSDPSTGIGEQYF. The CDR3 DNA reads as TGTGCCACCAGTGACCCGTCGACAGGGATTGGCGAGCAGTACTTC.

CDR3 bases: TGTGCCAGCAGTTTCCCCCCTCGGGGGGCTATCGTTGAAGCTTTCTTT. Its protein is CASSFPPRGAIVEAFF. The J gene is TRBJ1-1, the V gene TRBV28, with a tentative D call TRBD1 (6 bases). This CDR3 is built from 16 residues. Germline CDR1 reads MDHEN; CDR2 reads SYDVKM. V was cut by 3 bases and J by 7 bases, with 21 bases left in between.

This chain connects TRBV9 to TRBJ2-5; 14 bases match TRBD2. The CDR3 runs to 17 residues. V lost 0 bases, J lost 5 bases, and 6 bases stayed unmatched. CDR1 is SGDLS and CDR2 is YYNGEE in the germline V gene. The DNA of the CDR3 is TGTGCCAGCAGCGTAGGACTAGCGGGAGGGCCGGGGGAGACCCAGTACTTC. It codes for CASSVGLAGGPGETQYF.

The chain combines TRBV7-6 with TRBJ2-3; TRBD2 aligns across 10 bases. V lost 5 bases, J lost 4 bases, and 6 bases stayed unmatched. The V gene's germline CDR1 is SGHVS and CDR2 FNYEAQ. CDR3 length: 15 amino acids. This chain's CDR3 is CASSPRTSGADTQYF. The CDR3 DNA follows: TGTGCCAGCAGCCCCAGGACTAGCGGCGCAGATACGCAGTATTTT. Full variable domain (missing parts from reference TRBV7-6 and TRBJ2-3): GAGVSQSPRYKVTKRGQDVALRCDPISGHVSLYWYRQALGQGPEFLTYFNYEAQQDKSGLPNDRFSAERPEGSISTLTIQRTEQRDSAMYRCASSPRTSGADTQYFGPGTRLTVL.

The V gene is TRBV10-3, the J gene TRBJ2-1, with D unresolved. There are 13 residues in the CDR3. Germline loops: CDR1 ENHRY, CDR2 SYGVKD. With 5 bases removed from V and 7 bases from J, the gap between germline ends came to 12 bases. The CDR3 sequence is CAISSVLQNEQFF. In nucleotides, the CDR3 is TGTGCCATCAGTAGCGTGTTACAAAATGAGCAGTTCTTC.

CDR3 residues: CATNSPSGGLVNEQFF. CDR3 DNA sequence: TGTGCCACCAACTCACCGTCGGGAGGGCTTGTCAATGAGCAGTTCTTC. The chain links TRBV15 to TRBJ2-1; 8 bases fit TRBD2. The CDR3 has 16 residues. The V gene end was trimmed by 7 bases and the J gene end by 6 bases; junction bases not matched to a gene: 14. Germline CDR1 reads LNHNV; CDR2 reads YYDKDF (reference sequence).

J is TRBJ1-4 and V is TRBV10-3, with 7 positions matching TRBD1. After removal of 6 bases from V and 8 bases from J, the junction contained 9 bases not matched to a gene. The CDR3 loop spans 14 amino acids. Germline V gives CDR1 ENHRY, CDR2 SYGVKD. The CDR3 DNA reads TGTGCCATCAGCCCCGGAGGGGGCTGGGAAAAACTGTTTTTT. Translating gives CAISPGGGWEKLFF.

J is TRBJ1-4 and V is TRBV5-6, with D perhaps TRBD1 (5 bases). CDR1 and CDR2 (germline): SGHDT, YYEEEE. V shed 1 base and J shed 3 bases, with 10 bases lying between them. CDR3 length: 15 residues. The CDR3 region has the DNA TGTGCCAGCAGCTTGACAACAGGTGCTAATGAAAAACTGTTTTTT. Residues: CASSLTTGANEKLFF.

A note on this clone: The junction does not match germline at one end; this may be a read error. This sequence joins TRBV10-3 and TRBJ1-5; D unclear. Germline assignment: CDR1 ENHRY and CDR2 SYGVKD. The CDR3 extends over 12 amino acids. This chain's CDR3 is CAISEGNQPQHF. The CDR3 nucleotides are TGTGCCATCAGTGAGGGCAACCAGCCCCAGCATTTT.

This chain connects TRBV19 to TRBJ2-5; D is possibly TRBD2 (5 bases). Germline V gives CDR1 LNHDA, CDR2 SQIVND (reference sequence). The CDR3 loop spans 14 amino acids. V shed 9 bases and J shed 4 bases, with 18 bases lying between them. The DNA of the CDR3 is TGTGCCAGCCGGTTCATCCCAGGAGGAGAGACCCAGTACTTC. Encoded protein: CASRFIPGGETQYF.

This clone has more than one count but fewer than ten. The chain uses TRBV29-1 and TRBJ1-2; 10 nucleotides match TRBD1. J lost 3 bases, V lost 7 bases, and 8 bases had no gene match. The CDR3 is 14 residues long. Per the germline V gene, CDR1 is SQVTM and CDR2 is ANQGSEA. CDR3 residues: CSACGGTGDYGYTF. The CDR3 DNA reads as TGCAGCGCTTGTGGGGGGACAGGGGACTATGGCTACACCTTC.

This chain uses TRBV6-5 with TRBJ2-7, with 9 bases matching TRBD2. The V gene's germline CDR1 is MNHEY and CDR2 SVGAGI. The CDR3 extends over 15 amino acids. J was trimmed by 2 bases and V by 0 bases; bases with no gene match: 2. CDR3 nucleotides: TGTGCCAGCAGTTACTCTAGCGGGAGAGCCTACGAGCAGTACTTC. Its protein is CASSYSSGRAYEQYF.

The chain employs TRBV30 and TRBJ2-5, with D maybe TRBD2 (7 bases). The CDR3 totals 12 residues. Germline CDR1 reads GTSNPN; CDR2 reads SVGIG (reference sequence). Trimming took 5 bases from V and 3 from J, leaving 10 bases between them. CDR3 region: CAWGGGEETQYF. The CDR3 DNA reads TGTGCCTGGGGAGGGGGGGAAGAGACCCAGTACTTC.

V and J are TRBV18 and TRBJ2-2; the D gene is possibly TRBD1 (6 bases). Germline V gene lookup returns CDR1 KGHSH and CDR2 LQKENI. The CDR3 length is 15 residues. Trimming removed 3 bases from V and 6 bases from J, with 14 bases in between. In nucleotides, the CDR3 is TGTGCCAGCTCACCTCAGGGACCAGGGGCCGGGGAGCTGTTTTTT. Translated, it gives CASSPQGPGAGELFF.